These 18 T cell receptor beta chains originate from one sample sequenced in a study of cytomegalovirus exposure and HLA in healthy donors. Researchers ran the PCR with 60 Vbeta and 13 Jbeta primers. Libraries were prepared by immunoSEQ multiplex PCR; TCRdb keeps only in-frame clonotypes and omits some of them. The sample lists about 150,000 clones; approximately 69% were seen once. Sequenced: PBMCs. These receptors were taken from a man aged 25 to 45 in good health and CMV-seronegative.

The chain links TRBV27 to TRBJ2-1; tentative D call: TRBD2 (7 bases). The CDR3 is 16 residues long. The germline CDR1 and CDR2 sequences are MNHEY and SMNVEV (reference sequence). V lost 3 bases and J 4 bases, leaving 16 bases between the germline ends. CDR3 protein: CASSLPGGDRYNEQFF. The CDR3 region has the DNA TGTGCCAGCAGTTTGCCGGGGGGCGATCGGTACAATGAGCAGTTCTTC.

The gene calls are TRBV7-2 and TRBJ2-5, with D tentatively TRBD1 (6 bases). Trimming took 10 bases from V and 5 from J, leaving 17 bases between them. The CDR3 sequence is 13 residues long. Germline assignment: CDR1 SGHTA and CDR2 FQGNSA. CDR3 nucleotide sequence: TGTGCCACCACATACAGGGATCAGGAGACCCAGTACTTC. Translation gives CATTYRDQETQYF.

The V call is TRBV9, the J call TRBJ2-7; TRBD2 aligns across 11 bases. Looked up from germline, CDR1 is SGDLS and CDR2 is YYNGEE. The CDR3 loop spans 15 amino acids. V shed 0 bases and J 4 bases; nucleotides not matched to a gene: 3. The chain's CDR3 is CASSVGGTSGYEQYF. For the CDR3, the DNA is TGTGCCAGCAGCGTAGGGGGGACTAGCGGTTACGAGCAGTACTTC.

The chain joins TRBV6-6 to TRBJ2-4, with unresolved D. The CDR3 length is 14 residues. Germline CDR1 reads MNHNY; CDR2 reads SVGAGI (reference sequence). The ends were cut back, 8 bases at V and 7 bases at J, with 18 bases in the middle. The CDR3 is CASQTSPNGNIQYF. The DNA for the CDR3 is TGTGCCAGCCAAACAAGCCCAAACGGGAACATTCAGTACTTC.

The J gene is TRBJ1-6, the V gene TRBV6-5; D uncertain. V dropped 7 bases and J dropped 6 bases, with 13 bases sitting between them. Germline values: CDR1 MNHEY, CDR2 SVGAGI. The CDR3 length is 14 residues. The CDR3 is CASMWGAGNSPLHF. The CDR3 DNA is TGTGCCAGCATGTGGGGAGCGGGTAATTCACCCCTCCACTTT.

This clone has a single count. The rearrangement links TRBV29-1 to TRBJ2-1, with D unresolved. The V end was cut by 5 bases, the J end by 0 bases, with 8 bases between. CDR3 length: 13 amino acids. Germline assignment: CDR1 SQVTM and CDR2 ANQGSEA. Here the CDR3 reads CSVRASSYNEQFF. The CDR3 DNA sequence: TGCAGCGTTCGCGCGAGCTCCTACAATGAGCAGTTCTTC.

The chain carries TRBV7-2 and TRBJ2-7; no firm D call. Between the trimmed V and J ends, which lost 5 bases and 0 bases, there was a span of 2 bases. Looked up from germline, CDR1 is SGHTA and CDR2 is FQGNSA. The CDR3 is made up of 11 amino acids. The chain's CDR3 is CASSHSYEQYF. CDR3 in DNA: TGTGCCAGCAGCCACTCCTACGAGCAGTACTTC.

V and J are TRBV5-4 and TRBJ2-5; D gene unclear. Per the germline V gene, CDR1 is SGHNT and CDR2 is YYREEE (reference sequence). V was trimmed by 0 bases and J by 1 base, leaving 4 bases between them. This CDR3 comprises 13 residues. In DNA, the CDR3 is TGTGCCAGCAGCTTGGACACCCAAGAGACCCAGTACTTC. Translation: CASSLDTQETQYF.

The J gene is TRBJ1-4, the V gene TRBV6-6; 10 nucleotides match TRBD1. CDR1 and CDR2 (germline): MNHNY, SVGAGI (reference sequence). The CDR3 consists of 15 residues. The trim removed 4 bases at V and 7 bases at J, leaving 6 bases unmatched. The CDR3 coding sequence is TGTGCCAGCAGTTCCCGCGGGACAGGGGCTGAAAAACTGTTTTTT. Its protein product is CASSSRGTGAEKLFF.

The chain carries TRBV2 and TRBJ1-2; 9 bases map to TRBD1. Germline CDR1 reads SNHLY; CDR2 reads FYNNEI. V lost 7 bases, J lost 9 bases, and 3 bases stayed unmatched. CDR3 size: 11 residues. The CDR3 loop is CASTGQGSYTF. The CDR3 bases are TGTGCCAGCACGGGACAGGGAAGCTACACCTTC.

V is TRBV10-3 and J is TRBJ1-6; no clear D. V lost 5 bases and J 6 bases, leaving 14 bases between the germline ends. This CDR3 is built from 15 residues. Germline-derived CDR1 and CDR2 are ENHRY and SYGVKD. CDR3 bases: TGTGCCATCAGTTACAACAGAGTCGGTAATTCACCCCTCCACTTT. Translating gives CAISYNRVGNSPLHF.

The chain links TRBV6-1 to TRBJ1-2; 7 nucleotides agree with TRBD1. Per the germline V gene, CDR1 is MNHNS and CDR2 is SASEGT. This CDR3 has 14 residues. Trimming took 6 bases from V and 7 from J; bases not matched to a gene: 11. CDR3 region: CASSGTGEQSGYTF. CDR3 nucleotide sequence: TGTGCCAGCAGCGGTACAGGGGAGCAGAGTGGCTACACCTTC.

The chain recombines TRBV9 with TRBJ2-2; the D gene is possibly TRBD2 (6 bases). The length of the CDR3 is 16 residues. The V gene lost 3 bases and the J gene lost 4 bases, with 16 bases spanning the gap. Germline V gives CDR1 SGDLS, CDR2 YYNGEE. CDR3 sequence reads: CASSARTQAGTGELFF. The CDR3 DNA reads as TGTGCCAGCAGCGCCCGGACACAAGCGGGCACCGGGGAGCTGTTTTTT.

The chain employs TRBV6-1 and TRBJ2-7; TRBD1 matches 10 bases. The CDR3 runs to 15 residues. V gave up 1 base and J gave up 0 bases; unmatched junction bases: 0. Germline V gives CDR1 MNHNS, CDR2 SASEGT. CDR3 sequence (DNA): TGTGCCAGCAGTGAAGGGACAGGGGGCTCCTACGAGCAGTACTTC. It yields the protein CASSEGTGGSYEQYF.

This chain links TRBV4-1 with TRBJ1-2; D is ambiguous. Trimming shortened V by 1 base and J by 2 bases, and 5 bases separated the two germline ends. This CDR3 has 13 residues. Per the germline V gene, CDR1 is MGHRA and CDR2 is YSYEKL. CDR3 sequence reads: CASSQGENYGYTF. The CDR3 coding sequence is TGCGCCAGCAGCCAAGGGGAGAACTATGGCTACACCTTC.

This chain joins TRBV9 and TRBJ1-6; D remains unclear. The CDR3 loop spans 13 amino acids. The ends were cut back, 0 bases at V and 7 bases at J, with 5 bases in the middle. The V gene's germline CDR1 is SGDLS and CDR2 YYNGEE. The CDR3 DNA sequence: TGTGCCAGCAGCGTAGACCAGAATTCACCCCTCCACTTT. Amino acid sequence: CASSVDQNSPLHF.

This rearrangement joins TRBV6-5 to TRBJ2-2; 11 nucleotides align to TRBD1. V dropped 10 bases and J dropped 6; count of bases not matched to a gene: 4. The CDR3 covers 13 residues. Germline V gives CDR1 MNHEY, CDR2 SVGAGI. CDR3 protein: CATGQGAAGELFF. The CDR3 DNA reads as TGTGCCACCGGACAGGGGGCGGCCGGGGAGCTGTTTTTT.

CDR3 sequence reads: CASSGQSSYEQYF. The DNA for the CDR3 is TGTGCCAGCAGCGGACAGAGCTCCTACGAGCAGTACTTC. The chain carries TRBV7-9 and TRBJ2-7; possibly TRBD1 for D (6 bases). Per the germline V gene, CDR1 is SEHNR and CDR2 is FQNEAQ (reference sequence). Trimming stripped 5 bases from V and 0 bases from J, with 8 bases between. The CDR3 is 13 amino acids.